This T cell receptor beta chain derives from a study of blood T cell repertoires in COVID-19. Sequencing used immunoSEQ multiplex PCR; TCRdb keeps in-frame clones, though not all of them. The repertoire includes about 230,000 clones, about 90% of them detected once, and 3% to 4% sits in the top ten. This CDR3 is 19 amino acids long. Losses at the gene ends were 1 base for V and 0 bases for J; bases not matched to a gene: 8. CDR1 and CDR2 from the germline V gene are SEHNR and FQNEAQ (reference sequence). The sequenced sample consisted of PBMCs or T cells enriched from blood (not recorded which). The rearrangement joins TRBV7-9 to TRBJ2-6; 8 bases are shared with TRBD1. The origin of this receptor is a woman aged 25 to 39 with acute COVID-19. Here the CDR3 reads CASSLVGGTGYSGANVLTF. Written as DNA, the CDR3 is TGTGCCAGCAGCTTAGTAGGTGGGACAGGTTACTCTGGGGCCAACGTCCTGACTTTC.